The present TCR beta chain was sequenced within a study of metastatic and nonmetastatic thyroid tumors. Turning to the study itself: The comparison covered peripheral blood and tumor or nodule tissue in malignant and benign thyroid patients.

TCRdb re-called clones from the PCR reads using MiXCR. The sample gives 15,000 to 20,000 clones, 30% to 35% of which show up once; under 12% is in the top ten. Study findings and constraints: A significant increase in TCR beta diversity was reportedly seen in malignant thyroid tumors relative to benign nodules, in blood and tumor.

Points on this clone: Its antigen is unknown.

Patients had received no treatment of any kind before thyroid surgery. V dropped 0 bases and J dropped 4 bases, with 9 bases sitting between them. This CDR3 region has 14 residues. The germline gives CDR1 SGHRS, CDR2 YFSETQ. This sequence was found in a female donor with papillary thyroid cancer or a benign thyroid nodule (not recorded which). Some clones in this sample may be carry-over from other donors' samples. V and J are TRBV5-1 and TRBJ2-3; the D is unclear. Sequenced input: blood. The CDR3 bases are TGCGCCAGCAGCTTGGTTAACTCCCCAGATACGCAGTATTTT. Translation: CASSLVNSPDTQYF.